This T cell receptor beta chain is drawn from a study of shared clonotypes between healthy human individuals. Study context: Used for every donor were three CD4 naive, three CD4 memory, two CD8 naive and one CD8 memory plate.

J lost 2 bases, V lost 4 bases, and 9 bases had no gene match. The CDR3 length is 16 residues. CDR1 is SGHKS, CDR2 YYEKEE, per germline (reference sequence). Clones were sequenced by immunoSEQ multiplex PCR, and TCRdb holds only the in-frame ones, with some missing. Of nearly 1,000,000 clones detected, around 80% appear once; the ten largest clones hold around 1.5%. Sequencing input: memory CD4+ T cells sorted from blood. Subset specified: CD45RA-negative fraction. The clonotype originates from a man between 18 and 29 years old in good health. This chain uses TRBV5-5 with TRBJ1-5, with 7 bases matching TRBD1. Written as DNA, the CDR3 is TGTGCCAGCAGCCCCAGGACAGGCGATGGCAATCAGCCCCAGCATTTT. Translating it yields CASSPRTGDGNQPQHF.